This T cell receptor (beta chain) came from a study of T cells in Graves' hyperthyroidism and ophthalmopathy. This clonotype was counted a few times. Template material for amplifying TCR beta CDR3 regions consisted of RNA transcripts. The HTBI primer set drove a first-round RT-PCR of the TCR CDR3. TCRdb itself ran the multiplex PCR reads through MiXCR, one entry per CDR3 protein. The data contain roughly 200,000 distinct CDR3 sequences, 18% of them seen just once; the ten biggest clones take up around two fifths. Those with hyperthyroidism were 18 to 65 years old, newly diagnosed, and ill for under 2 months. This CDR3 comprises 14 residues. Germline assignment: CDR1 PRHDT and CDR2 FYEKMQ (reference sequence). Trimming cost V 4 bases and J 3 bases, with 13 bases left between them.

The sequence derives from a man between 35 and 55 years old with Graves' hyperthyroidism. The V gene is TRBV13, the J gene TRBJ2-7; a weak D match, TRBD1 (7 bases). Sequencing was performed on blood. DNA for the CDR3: TGTGCCAGCAGCTGGGCGGGACAGAGCTACGAGCAGTACTTC. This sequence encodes CASSWAGQSYEQYF.